These T cell receptor beta chains were read from a single sample in a study of blood T cells in healthy people across ages. TCRdb recomputed calls from the 5' RACE reads with MiXCR, one row per CDR3 protein. The sample has 650,000 to 800,000 distinct CDR3 sequences, 52% seen once. The sequencing sample was made of blood. All receptors come from a woman older than 75 in good health. CDR3s include the opening cysteine and the closing phenylalanine or tryptophan. The D gene is left open where the match is weak. Clone size is stated in some rows and not others, as once, few, many or a class when expanded.

v_gene: TRBV28; j_gene: TRBJ2-1; abundance: -; d_gene: -; CDR3nt: TGTGCCAGCAGCCCGGCTCTAGGCTACAATGAGCAGTTCTTC; CDR3aa: CASSPALGYNEQFF
v_gene: TRBV12-3/TRBV12-4; j_gene: TRBJ2-1; abundance: many; d_gene: TRBD1; CDR3nt: TGTGCCAGCAGTTTAGCGCTGGCGGGACAGGGGGCTGAGCAGTTCTTC; CDR3aa: CASSLALAGQGAEQFF
v_gene: TRBV30; j_gene: TRBJ2-7; abundance: -; d_gene: -; CDR3nt: TGTGCCTGGAGTCTAGGGGGGACTTCCTACGAGCAGTACTTC; CDR3aa: CAWSLGGTSYEQYF
v_gene: TRBV14; j_gene: TRBJ2-7; abundance: many; d_gene: -; CDR3nt: TGTGCCAGCAGCCAAGACGTCTCTAGCGTAAGCTCCTACGAGCAGTACTTC; CDR3aa: CASSQDVSSVSSYEQYF
v_gene: TRBV6-5; j_gene: TRBJ1-2; abundance: -; d_gene: TRBD1; CDR3nt: TGTGCCAGCAGTTACTCTTCGGGACAGGGGGGGTATGGCTACACCTTC; CDR3aa: CASSYSSGQGGYGYTF
v_gene: TRBV12-3/TRBV12-4; j_gene: TRBJ2-4; abundance: -; d_gene: -; CDR3nt: TGTGCCAGCAGGACACAGGAGCTCAAAAACATTCAGTACTTC; CDR3aa: CASRTQELKNIQYF
v_gene: TRBV5-1; j_gene: TRBJ2-7; abundance: -; d_gene: -; CDR3nt: TGCGCCAGCAGCGTATCGGGACACTCCGAGCAGTACTTC; CDR3aa: CASSVSGHSEQYF
v_gene: TRBV29-1; j_gene: TRBJ1-4; abundance: -; d_gene: TRBD1; CDR3nt: TGCAGCGTTGAAGTCCAGGGGGTGGAAAAACTGTTTTTT; CDR3aa: CSVEVQGVEKLFF
v_gene: TRBV7-2; j_gene: TRBJ2-7; abundance: many; d_gene: -; CDR3nt: TGTGCCATCGAAGCCCCGGGCCTCGTGGGCTCCTACGAGCAGTACTTC; CDR3aa: CAIEAPGLVGSYEQYF
v_gene: TRBV2; j_gene: TRBJ2-2; abundance: few; d_gene: TRBD1; CDR3nt: TGTGCCAGCAGCATCCGACAGGGCTCTGGGAACACCGGGGAGCTGTTTTTT; CDR3aa: CASSIRQGSGNTGELFF
v_gene: TRBV18; j_gene: TRBJ1-4; abundance: -; d_gene: -; CDR3nt: TGTGCCAGCTCAATTACGGGTGAAAAACTGTTTTTT; CDR3aa: CASSITGEKLFF
v_gene: TRBV28; j_gene: TRBJ2-7; abundance: -; d_gene: -; CDR3nt: TGTGCCAGCAGTTTATCGGGCCCGCCCTTCTACGAGCAGTACTTC; CDR3aa: CASSLSGPPFYEQYF
v_gene: TRBV5-1; j_gene: TRBJ2-1; abundance: many; d_gene: -; CDR3nt: TGCGCCAGCAGCCCCCAGGGGGGAAACAATGAGCAGTTCTTC; CDR3aa: CASSPQGGNNEQFF
v_gene: TRBV4-1; j_gene: TRBJ1-5; abundance: -; d_gene: -; CDR3nt: TGCGCCAGCAGCCAAGCCGCATATAGCAATCAGCCCCAGCATTTT; CDR3aa: CASSQAAYSNQPQHF
v_gene: TRBV5-1; j_gene: TRBJ2-2; abundance: -; d_gene: -; CDR3nt: TGCGCCAGCAAGGTTTCGGGGGAGCTGTTTTTT; CDR3aa: CASKVSGELFF
v_gene: TRBV9; j_gene: TRBJ2-7; abundance: -; d_gene: -; CDR3nt: TGTGCCAGCAGCCATCAGGCGGGGAACTCCTACGAGCAGTACTTC; CDR3aa: CASSHQAGNSYEQYF
v_gene: TRBV10-3; j_gene: TRBJ2-1; abundance: -; d_gene: TRBD1; CDR3nt: TGTGCCATCAGTGAACAGGGGATCGCGCAGTTCTTC; CDR3aa: CAISEQGIAQFF
v_gene: TRBV10-3; j_gene: TRBJ1-6; abundance: -; d_gene: -; CDR3nt: TGTGCCATCAGTGGTCCCAGGGATGGTAATTCACCCCTCCACTTT; CDR3aa: CAISGPRDGNSPLHF
v_gene: TRBV20-1; j_gene: TRBJ2-1; abundance: many; d_gene: -; CDR3nt: TGCAGTGCTAAGAGAGATTCCTACAATGAGCAGTTCTTC; CDR3aa: CSAKRDSYNEQFF
v_gene: TRBV11-3; j_gene: TRBJ2-1; abundance: medium-sized; d_gene: -; CDR3nt: TGTGCCAGCAGCTTAGAAGGAGCGCTTAACAATGAGCAGTTCTTC; CDR3aa: CASSLEGALNNEQFF
v_gene: TRBV3-1; j_gene: TRBJ2-1; abundance: -; d_gene: TRBD1; CDR3nt: TGTGCCAGCAGCCACACTTTTACTAGGACAGGCCCCGAATTCAATGAGCAGTTCTTC; CDR3aa: CASSHTFTRTGPEFNEQFF
v_gene: TRBV7-2; j_gene: TRBJ2-7; abundance: -; d_gene: -; CDR3nt: TGTGCCAGCAGCCCCAGGGGCCCCTACGAGCAGTACTTC; CDR3aa: CASSPRGPYEQYF
v_gene: TRBV29-1; j_gene: TRBJ1-2; abundance: -; d_gene: TRBD1; CDR3nt: TGCAGCGTTGAAAAGGGGGCCGGCTATGGCTACACCTTC; CDR3aa: CSVEKGAGYGYTF
v_gene: TRBV13; j_gene: TRBJ1-1; abundance: -; d_gene: -; CDR3nt: TGTGCCAGCAGCTTACCAGGCCCCAGGGCTGAAGCTTTCTTT; CDR3aa: CASSLPGPRAEAFF
v_gene: TRBV2; j_gene: TRBJ2-7; abundance: many; d_gene: TRBD2; CDR3nt: TGTGCCAGCAGTGGTCTAGCGGGTCTCTCCTACGAGCAGTACTTC; CDR3aa: CASSGLAGLSYEQYF
v_gene: TRBV25-1; j_gene: TRBJ2-1; abundance: many; d_gene: TRBD2; CDR3nt: TGTGCCAGCAGTGTTACACTAGCGGGAAACAATGAGCAGTTCTTC; CDR3aa: CASSVTLAGNNEQFF
v_gene: TRBV7-8; j_gene: TRBJ1-1; abundance: few; d_gene: TRBD1; CDR3nt: TGTGCCAGCAGTCGAGACAGGGAAACTGAAGCTTTCTTT; CDR3aa: CASSRDRETEAFF
v_gene: TRBV7-8; j_gene: TRBJ2-1; abundance: few; d_gene: -; CDR3nt: TGTGCCGGCAGCGCTAGAGGGGGGAGGGCCGTTTATGAGCAGTTCTTC; CDR3aa: CAGSARGGRAVYEQFF
v_gene: TRBV2; j_gene: TRBJ2-1; abundance: -; d_gene: TRBD1; CDR3nt: TGTGCCATCCCGGGACAGGGATACAATGAGCAGTTCTTC; CDR3aa: CAIPGQGYNEQFF
v_gene: TRBV20-1; j_gene: TRBJ1-2; abundance: many; d_gene: -; CDR3nt: TGCAGTGCTAGTAGAGGGCCTGAGGGCTACACCTTC; CDR3aa: CSASRGPEGYTF
v_gene: TRBV28; j_gene: TRBJ1-5; abundance: -; d_gene: -; CDR3nt: TGTGCCAGCAGCCTTTCACAAGTTGGCAATCAGCCCCAGCATTTT; CDR3aa: CASSLSQVGNQPQHF
v_gene: TRBV19; j_gene: TRBJ2-1; abundance: many; d_gene: -; CDR3nt: TGTGCCAGTAGAGAGGTCGGTTCCTACAATGAGCAGTTCTTC; CDR3aa: CASREVGSYNEQFF
v_gene: TRBV29-1; j_gene: TRBJ1-4; abundance: -; d_gene: TRBD1; CDR3nt: TGCAGCGTTAACAGGGGAGGTAATGAAAAACTGTTTTTT; CDR3aa: CSVNRGGNEKLFF
v_gene: TRBV7-2; j_gene: TRBJ2-7; abundance: -; d_gene: -; CDR3nt: TGTGCCAGCAGCCGGAGCTCACAGGGTCGGGATGAGCAGTACTTC; CDR3aa: CASSRSSQGRDEQYF
v_gene: TRBV4-3; j_gene: TRBJ2-7; abundance: -; d_gene: TRBD2; CDR3nt: TGCGCCAGCAGCCAAGACACGGGACTAGCGAACAATGAGCAGTACTTC; CDR3aa: CASSQDTGLANNEQYF
v_gene: TRBV12-3/TRBV12-4; j_gene: TRBJ1-1; abundance: few; d_gene: -; CDR3nt: TGTGCCAGCACCAGATGGTCTGGCTTTCCTGAAGCTTTCTTT; CDR3aa: CASTRWSGFPEAFF
v_gene: TRBV27; j_gene: TRBJ1-1; abundance: few; d_gene: -; CDR3nt: TGTGCCAGCAGTTTCAACTCGGGGAGTCGGAACACTGAAGCTTTCTTT; CDR3aa: CASSFNSGSRNTEAFF
v_gene: TRBV10-3; j_gene: TRBJ2-1; abundance: -; d_gene: -; CDR3nt: TGTGCCGTCAGTATGCGGACAGGGATCGAACGGCGGGGGTCCTACAATGAGCAGTTCTTC; CDR3aa: CAVSMRTGIERRGSYNEQFF
v_gene: TRBV11-2; j_gene: TRBJ2-5; abundance: -; d_gene: -; CDR3nt: TGTGCCAGCAGCTTAGGACTAGTGGCGGAGACCCAGTACTTC; CDR3aa: CASSLGLVAETQYF
v_gene: TRBV29-1; j_gene: TRBJ1-1; abundance: -; d_gene: -; CDR3nt: TGCAGCGTTGAACCCCCCGCAAAGGGGAGGACTGAAGCTTTCTTT; CDR3aa: CSVEPPAKGRTEAFF
v_gene: TRBV5-8; j_gene: TRBJ2-2; abundance: few; d_gene: -; CDR3nt: TGTGCCAGCAGCCCCCCCACCGGGGAGCTGTTTTTT; CDR3aa: CASSPPTGELFF